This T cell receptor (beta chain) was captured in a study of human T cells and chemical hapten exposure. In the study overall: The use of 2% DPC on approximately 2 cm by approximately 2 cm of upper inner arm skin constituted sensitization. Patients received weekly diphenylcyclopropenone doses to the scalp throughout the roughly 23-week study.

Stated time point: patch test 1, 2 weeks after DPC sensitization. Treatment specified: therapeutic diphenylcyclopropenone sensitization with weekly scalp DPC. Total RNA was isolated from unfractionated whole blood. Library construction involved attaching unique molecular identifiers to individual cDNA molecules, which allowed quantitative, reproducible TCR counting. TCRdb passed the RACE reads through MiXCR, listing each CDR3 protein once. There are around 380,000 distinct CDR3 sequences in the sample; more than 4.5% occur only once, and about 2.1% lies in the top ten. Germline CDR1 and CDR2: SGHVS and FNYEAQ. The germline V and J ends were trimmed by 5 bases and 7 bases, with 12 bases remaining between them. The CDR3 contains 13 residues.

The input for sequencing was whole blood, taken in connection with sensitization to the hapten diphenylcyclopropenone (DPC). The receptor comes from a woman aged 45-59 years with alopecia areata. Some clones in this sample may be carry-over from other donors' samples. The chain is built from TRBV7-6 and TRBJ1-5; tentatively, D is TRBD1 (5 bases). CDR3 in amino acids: CASSRGVYQPQHF. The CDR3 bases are TGTGCCAGCAGCCGAGGGGTATACCAGCCCCAGCATTTT.